Sequencing of this T cell receptor (beta chain) was carried out in a study of T-cell reconstitution after alpha-beta-depleted transplantation in children listed by TCRdb under 2016. For the wider study: T-cell immune reconstitution after TCRalphabeta/CD19-depleted allogeneic hematopoietic cell transplantation in children was quantitatively tracked in the study by means of TCR repertoire profiling. Results the study describes overall, beyond this receptor: In some patients, the high TCRbeta diversity seen at day 60 was put down to recipient T cells and intrathymic progenitors that had survived conditioning. Over subsequent months, a decline in hyperexpanded clone frequencies was noted, and after one year, T-cell counts and TCRbeta diversity were mostly ascribed to newly produced T cells. The apparently early alphabetaT-cell count recovery about two months after transplant was reportedly dependent on only several hundred rapidly expanded clones derived from non-depleted graft cells.

This clonotype has ten or more counts. The antigen it binds to is not known. The record has no base qualities; no much larger clone is one base away. The germline ends are 28 bases apart after V is trimmed by 0 bases and J by 0 bases. CDR1 SGHAT and CDR2 FQNNGV were looked up in the germline V gene. There are 22 amino acids in the CDR3, from cysteine to phenylalanine inclusive. Solely the CDR3 DNA is kept, with 66 bases framed from the first base. Sample treatment or condition, as interpreted from the label and publication: allogeneic hematopoietic cell transplantation with graft depleted of TCRalphabeta T cells and CD19 B cells. TCRalphabeta/CD19-depleted allogeneic hematopoietic cell grafts were given to the transplant recipients, all of whom were children. The library was generated by PCR. Reads for this sample came from an Illumina HiSeq 2500. TCR library preparation used molecular barcoding, with unique molecular identifiers applied to normalize quantification of the TCRbeta repertoire. In-frame beta chains were kept once TCRdb had trimmed the public reads at Q25 with fastp and called clones with MiXCR. CDR3 protein duplicates are merged, each entry listing the most common genes and DNA. This sample gives 150,000 to 200,000 distinct CDR3 sequences in total; 5.5% to 7% of them show up just once. Clones ranked in the top ten supply 4.5% of the sample.

The sequence derives from a girl less than two years old with combined immunodeficiency, due to receive a stem cell transplant. This sample comprised PBMCs, obtained before TCRalphabeta/CD19-depleted stem cell transplant. The rearrangement combines TRBV11-2 with TRBJ2-3; no confident D gene assignment can be made. The nucleotide sequence reads as follows: TGTGCCAGCAGCTTAGAGGTAGGGCGGCCAGGACCATCCGCCTCTAGCACAGATACGCAGTATTTT. Translated, this gives CASSLEVGRPGPSASSTDTQYF.